These 14 T cell receptor beta chains originate from one sample sequenced in a study of monozygotic twins with inflammatory bowel disease. From the 5' RACE reads, TCRdb lists one entry per CDR3 protein and no DNA. The table lists fewer than 350,000 distinct CDR3 sequences. Input material: blood. Receptor source: a human donor with ulcerative colitis or Crohn's disease, or a healthy co-twin of an affected twin (not recorded which).

The chain couples TRBV11-2 to TRBJ2-3; the TRBD1 assignment by TCRdb is unverifiable without DNA. The germline gives CDR1 SGHAT, CDR2 FQNNGV. CDR3 length: 16 amino acids. CDR3 protein: CASSLSARGDTDTQYF.

This sequence joins TRBV11-2 and TRBJ2-1; TCRdb indicates TRBD1, and absent DNA this call remains unverified. CDR3 length: 16 amino acids. CDR1 SGHAT and CDR2 FQNNGV come from the germline V gene. CDR3: CASSLYSGTPGDEQFF.

The genes are TRBV10-3 and TRBJ2-7; the D call from TCRdb, TRBD2, cannot be confirmed without DNA. This CDR3 region has 13 residues. Germline CDR1 is ENHRY and CDR2 is SYGVKD. The CDR3 protein is CAIRGTEGNEQYF.

V is TRBV12-3 or TRBV12-4 and J is TRBJ2-4; the D gene TCRdb calls, TRBD1, cannot be checked with no DNA. The CDR3 has 14 amino acids. CDR3 residues: CASSFTRQGNIQYF.

V and J are TRBV30 and TRBJ1-2. This CDR3 has 14 residues. The germline CDR1 and CDR2 sequences are GTSNPN and SVGIG (reference sequence). The CDR3 loop is CAWSVLGINYGYTF.

This sequence joins TRBV6-6 and TRBJ2-2. The CDR3 is made up of 14 amino acids. The germline V gene encodes CDR1 MNHNY and CDR2 SVGAGI (reference sequence). The CDR3 protein is CASSYGPNTGELFF.

This chain joins TRBV27 and TRBJ2-7. Per germline, CDR1 MNHEY and CDR2 SMNVEV (reference sequence). The CDR3 has 13 residues. The CDR3 loop reads CASSLSGVHEQYF.

V is TRBV6-1 and J is TRBJ2-1. The CDR3 totals 16 residues. The germline CDR1 and CDR2 sequences are MNHNS and SASEGT. The CDR3 loop reads CATMGNTGTSYNEQFF.

J is TRBJ2-2 and V is TRBV11-2; there is no DNA to check the TCRdb D call of TRBD2. The CDR3 contains 16 residues. Germline CDR1 is SGHAT and CDR2 is FQNNGV. Here the CDR3 reads CASSSGTSGYIGELFF.

The chain recombines TRBV30 with TRBJ1-2; TCRdb reports TRBD1, a call that lacks DNA to check it against. Per germline, CDR1 GTSNPN and CDR2 SVGIG (reference sequence). The CDR3 loop spans 15 amino acids. This CDR3 reads CAWSPMTGGNYGYTF.

V gene TRBV5-1 combines with J gene TRBJ2-2. Per germline, CDR1 SGHRS and CDR2 YFSETQ. The CDR3 is 15 residues long. The CDR3 loop reads CASSLDREDTGELFF.

The chain carries TRBV5-6 and TRBJ2-1; TCRdb selects TRBD1, and the lack of DNA leaves this call unchecked. The CDR3 consists of 14 residues. Per the germline V gene, CDR1 is SGHDT and CDR2 is YYEEEE. The CDR3 region is CASSETGLDNEQFF.

The chain carries TRBV5-1 and TRBJ2-7; absent DNA, TCRdb's TRBD1 call cannot be checked. This CDR3 has 14 residues. In germline, CDR1 is SGHRS, CDR2 YFSETQ. CDR3 sequence reads: CASSWEGQNDKQYF.

The chain uses TRBV5-1 and TRBJ2-7; the D gene TCRdb calls, TRBD1, cannot be checked with no DNA. Germline loops: CDR1 SGHRS, CDR2 YFSETQ. The CDR3 has 13 residues. CDR3 sequence reads: CASKRTGSYEQYF.